What follows are 27 T cell receptor beta chains derived from one specimen sequenced in a study of blood T cell repertoires in COVID-19. TCRdb keeps only in-frame clones here, not all; method: immunoSEQ multiplex PCR. Of about 60,000 clones in the sample, about 85% are singletons; the top ten hold over 9%. The sample was peripheral blood. These receptors were obtained from a human donor with acute or convalescent COVID-19. The donor label of this sample is uncertain.

The rearrangement joins TRBV19 to TRBJ1-4, with 8 bases matching TRBD1. The CDR3 is 17 residues long. Losses at the gene ends were 6 bases for V and 1 base for J; bases not matched to a gene: 10. CDR1 is LNHDA, CDR2 SQIVND, per germline (reference sequence). The CDR3 nucleotides read TGTGCCAGTAGCCCGACAGGGGCGGACAGAACTAATGAAAAACTGTTTTTT. Translation: CASSPTGADRTNEKLFF.

Here the CDR3 reads CATSDLVGPTNYGYTF. The CDR3 DNA reads TGTGCCACCAGTGATTTGGTTGGGCCAACCAACTATGGCTACACCTTC. The chain combines TRBV24-1 with TRBJ1-2; D not resolved. CDR1 and CDR2 (germline): KGHDR, SFDVKD. The V end was cut by 0 bases, the J end by 2 bases, with 12 bases between. The CDR3 totals 16 residues.

DNA for the CDR3: TGTGCCAGTAGTATCCGGGAACCCTACGAGCAGTACTTC. This gives the protein CASSIREPYEQYF. This chain connects TRBV19 to TRBJ2-7, with D tentatively TRBD2 (5 bases). V lost 3 bases, J lost 2 bases, and 8 bases lay in between. The CDR3 is 13 residues long. The germline gives CDR1 LNHDA, CDR2 SQIVND (reference sequence).

This chain links TRBV10-1 with TRBJ1-5; TRBD1 is a possible D gene (5 bases). Germline lookup yields CDR1 WNHNN and CDR2 SYGVQD (reference sequence). Trimming shortened V by 0 bases and J by 7 bases, and 10 bases separated the two germline ends. The CDR3 has 14 residues. This CDR3 is CASSESSGKQPQHF. CDR3 coding DNA: TGCGCCAGCAGTGAGTCGTCAGGGAAACAGCCCCAGCATTTT.

The V and J genes are TRBV12-5 and TRBJ1-4; D is uncertain. The germline V and J ends were trimmed by 3 bases and 8 bases, with 4 bases remaining between them. Germline V gene lookup returns CDR1 LGHNT and CDR2 FRNRAP. This CDR3 contains 11 residues. The CDR3 loop reads CASGFSEKLFF. CDR3 coding DNA: TGTGCTAGTGGTTTTTCGGAAAAACTGTTTTTT.

This chain links TRBV6-5 with TRBJ1-4; 8 bases match TRBD1. CDR3 length: 13 amino acids. Trimming cost V 10 bases and J 8 bases; bases outside gene matches: 9. In germline, CDR1 is MNHEY, CDR2 SVGAGI. DNA of the CDR3: TGTGCCATTACCGGGACAGGAGACGAAAAACTGTTTTTT. This encodes CAITGTGDEKLFF.

The chain employs TRBV6-5 and TRBJ2-7; a possible D gene is TRBD1 (5 bases). The germline V and J ends were trimmed by 2 bases and 2 bases, with 13 bases remaining between them. The CDR3 contains 15 residues. Germline CDR1 reads MNHEY; CDR2 reads SVGAGI. For the CDR3, the DNA is TGTGCCAGCAGTTACGCCAGGGTCGGACCCTACGAGCAGTACGTC. This translates into CASSYARVGPYEQYV.

This clone was recorded a few times. This chain connects TRBV12-3 or TRBV12-4 to TRBJ1-6; D remains ambiguous. The CDR3 covers 12 residues. V lost 0 bases and J lost 14, with 8 bases in between. CDR3: CASSLARWSLHF. The CDR3 DNA reads as TGTGCCAGCAGTTTAGCGCGGTGGTCCCTCCACTTT.

In DNA form, the CDR3 reads TGCGCCAGCAACCGGGACACCTACACCGGGGAGCTGTTTTTT. It translates to CASNRDTYTGELFF. J is TRBJ2-2 and V is TRBV5-1; possibly TRBD1 for D (6 bases). V lost 6 bases to trimming and J lost 3 bases, with 12 bases between them. Germline V gene data show CDR1 as SGHRS and CDR2 as YFSETQ. This CDR3 has 14 amino acids. Full variable domain (outside the CDR3, taken from reference TRBV5-1 and TRBJ2-2): KAGVTQTPRYLIKTRGQQVTLSCSPISGHRSVSWYQQTPGQGLQFLFEYFSETQRNKGNFPGRFSGRQFSNSRSEMNVSTLELGDSALYLCASNRDTYTGELFFGEGSRLTVL.

The chain combines TRBV9 with TRBJ1-3; the D gene is possibly TRBD1 (5 bases). With 3 bases removed from V and 0 bases from J, the gap between germline ends came to 13 bases. The CDR3 has 16 amino acids. CDR1 SGDLS and CDR2 YYNGEE come from the germline V gene. CDR3 protein: CASSGVEGISGNTIYF. CDR3 bases: TGTGCCAGCAGCGGCGTGGAGGGGATCTCTGGAAACACCATATATTTT.

This chain connects TRBV27 to TRBJ2-7; D is perhaps TRBD2 (6 bases). Trimming pared 4 bases from V and 4 bases from J, leaving 20 bases between. Germline CDR1 MNHEY, CDR2 SMNVEV (reference sequence). CDR3 size: 16 residues. CDR3 sequence reads: CASSSPRDSGFYEQYF. The CDR3 region has the DNA TGTGCCAGCAGTTCCCCGCGTGATAGCGGTTTTTACGAGCAGTACTTC.

This chain uses TRBV24-1 with TRBJ1-2; 7 nucleotides agree with TRBD1. The V segment lost 6 bases and the J segment 8 bases; nucleotides outside the gene matches: 8. The CDR3 sequence is 13 residues long. The germline CDR1 and CDR2 sequences are KGHDR and SFDVKD. The CDR3 nucleotides are TGTGCCACCAGTCGCAGGGGGGCTATCGGCTACACCTTC. Translating gives CATSRRGAIGYTF.

This chain joins TRBV5-4 and TRBJ2-1; TRBD2 matches at 10 bases. V gave up 0 bases and J gave up 8 bases; unmatched junction bases: 5. CDR3 length: 15 residues. Per germline, CDR1 SGHNT and CDR2 YYREEE (reference sequence). CDR3 residues: CASSLVAGGYDEQFF. CDR3 nucleotide sequence: TGTGCCAGCAGCTTGGTAGCGGGAGGTTATGATGAGCAGTTCTTC.

The V and J genes are TRBV19 and TRBJ1-5; TRBD1 matches 7 bases. Looked up from germline, CDR1 is LNHDA and CDR2 is SQIVND (reference sequence). The CDR3 consists of 15 residues. V gave up 5 bases and J gave up 4 bases; unmatched junction bases: 8. The CDR3 here is CASSPSGGTNQPQHF. The CDR3 DNA is TGTGCCAGTAGTCCATCAGGGGGGACTAATCAGCCCCAGCATTTT.

The chain couples TRBV7-9 to TRBJ1-4; D ambiguous. From germline, CDR1 is SEHNR and CDR2 FQNEAQ (reference sequence). The CDR3 consists of 14 residues. V was shortened by 4 bases and J by 3 bases, with 9 bases between the two germline ends. CDR3 nucleotide sequence: TGTGCCAGCAGCTCCGACTCGGCTAATGAAAAACTGTTTTTT. Residues: CASSSDSANEKLFF.

CDR3 in DNA: TGTGCCAGCAGCTTATATGTAGCGGGATCCTACAATGAGCAGTTCTTC. Translating gives CASSLYVAGSYNEQFF. This rearrangement joins TRBV7-2 to TRBJ2-1; TRBD2 matches at 8 bases. Looked up from germline, CDR1 is SGHTA and CDR2 is FQGNSA. V lost 2 bases, J lost 1 base, and 4 bases stayed unmatched. The CDR3 is made up of 16 amino acids.

The J gene is TRBJ1-1, the V gene TRBV30, with D unclear. The germline CDR1 and CDR2 sequences are GTSNPN and SVGIG (reference sequence). This CDR3 has 14 residues. V shed 7 bases and J shed 4 bases, with 19 bases lying between them. Written as DNA, the CDR3 is TGTGCCTTGGAGGGATTTGAAGAGACCACTGAAGCTTTCTTT. It encodes CALEGFEETTEAFF.

The chain uses TRBV18 and TRBJ1-6; 10 bases are a match to TRBD1. The CDR3 spans 15 residues. Germline values: CDR1 KGHSH, CDR2 LQKENI. The V gene end was trimmed by 3 bases and the J gene end by 12 bases; junction bases not matched to a gene: 8. This CDR3 reads CASSPPGQGIQPLHF. CDR3 in DNA: TGTGCCAGCTCACCTCCGGGACAGGGGATTCAACCCCTCCACTTT.

CDR3 protein: CASSSGTSGATDTQYF. The CDR3 coding sequence is TGTGCCAGCAGCTCCGGGACTAGCGGGGCAACAGATACGCAGTATTTT. The rearrangement uses TRBV7-6 and TRBJ2-3; 13 bases fit TRBD2. V lost 4 bases and J lost 3; bases outside the gene matches: 4. Germline CDR1 reads SGHVS; CDR2 reads FNYEAQ. CDR3 size: 16 residues.

The chain uses TRBV28 and TRBJ1-2, with D perhaps TRBD1 (5 bases). From germline, CDR1 is MDHEN and CDR2 SYDVKM. This CDR3 spans 15 amino acids. Trimming stripped 1 base from V and 5 bases from J, with 14 bases between. CDR3 coding DNA: TGTGCCAGCAGTTTATTGCCGGATCGGGGGTATGGCTACACCTTC. Translated, it gives CASSLLPDRGYGYTF.

V and J are TRBV2 and TRBJ2-3, with D perhaps matching TRBD2 (6 bases). The germline CDR1 and CDR2 sequences are SNHLY and FYNNEI. V gave up 5 bases and J gave up 1 base, with 19 bases separating them. The CDR3 covers 17 residues. CDR3: CASSHFFGTPGTDTQYF. DNA of the CDR3: TGTGCCAGCAGTCATTTCTTTGGGACTCCAGGCACAGATACGCAGTATTTT.

In its sample, this clone was seen once. This chain links TRBV4-2 with TRBJ2-7; 13 nucleotides align to TRBD2. CDR3 length equals 15 residues. Germline V gene data show CDR1 as LGHNA and CDR2 as YNFKEQ. Trimming cost V 0 bases and J 9 bases; bases outside gene matches: 5. The CDR3 loop is CASSQETSGRNRQYF. The CDR3 bases are TGTGCCAGCAGCCAAGAGACTAGCGGGAGGAACAGGCAGTACTTC.

The rearrangement links TRBV10-3 to TRBJ1-6; no clear D gene. The V end lost 0 bases, the J end lost 7 bases, and 13 bases lay between the germline ends. Germline lookup yields CDR1 ENHRY and CDR2 SYGVKD. This CDR3 region has 16 residues. The CDR3 DNA sequence: TGTGCCATCAGTGAGTCCGTTGGGGAGTGGAATTCACCCCTCCACTTT. It is translated as CAISESVGEWNSPLHF.

The rearrangement uses TRBV6-1 and TRBJ1-6; D perhaps matches TRBD1 (5 bases). The CDR3 totals 14 residues. The V gene's germline CDR1 is MNHNS and CDR2 SASEGT. With 3 bases removed from V and 7 bases from J, the gap between germline ends came to 10 bases. In DNA, the CDR3 is TGTGCCAGCAGTGACAGGGCGAGCAATTCACCCCTCCACTTT. It encodes CASSDRASNSPLHF.

The chain uses TRBV12-3 or TRBV12-4 and TRBJ2-3; D perhaps matches TRBD2 (5 bases). V was pared by 3 bases and J by 6 bases, with 7 bases between. The CDR3 runs 12 residues. The CDR3 region has the DNA TGTGCCAGCAGTTTTTCGGGGGATACGCAGTATTTT. It specifies CASSFSGDTQYF.

The J gene is TRBJ2-1, the V gene TRBV29-1; D is perhaps TRBD1 (6 bases). This CDR3 is 14 amino acids long. Between the trimmed V and J ends, which lost 7 bases and 3 bases, there was a span of 16 bases. The germline V gene has CDR1 SQVTM and CDR2 ANQGSEA. CDR3 sequence (DNA): TGCAGCGAACTCCCCGGGACACGCTACAATGAGCAGTTCTTC. It is translated as CSELPGTRYNEQFF.

The V and J genes are TRBV7-9 and TRBJ1-1, with TRBD1 as a possible D gene (5 bases). The V end lost 1 base, the J end lost 1 base, and 10 bases lay between the germline ends. This CDR3 is 15 amino acids long. Germline V gene sequence: CDR1 SEHNR, CDR2 FQNEAQ (reference sequence). DNA of the CDR3: TGTGCCAGCAGCTTAGGGGCAGGGCGGAACACTGAAGCTTTCTTT. It is translated as CASSLGAGRNTEAFF.